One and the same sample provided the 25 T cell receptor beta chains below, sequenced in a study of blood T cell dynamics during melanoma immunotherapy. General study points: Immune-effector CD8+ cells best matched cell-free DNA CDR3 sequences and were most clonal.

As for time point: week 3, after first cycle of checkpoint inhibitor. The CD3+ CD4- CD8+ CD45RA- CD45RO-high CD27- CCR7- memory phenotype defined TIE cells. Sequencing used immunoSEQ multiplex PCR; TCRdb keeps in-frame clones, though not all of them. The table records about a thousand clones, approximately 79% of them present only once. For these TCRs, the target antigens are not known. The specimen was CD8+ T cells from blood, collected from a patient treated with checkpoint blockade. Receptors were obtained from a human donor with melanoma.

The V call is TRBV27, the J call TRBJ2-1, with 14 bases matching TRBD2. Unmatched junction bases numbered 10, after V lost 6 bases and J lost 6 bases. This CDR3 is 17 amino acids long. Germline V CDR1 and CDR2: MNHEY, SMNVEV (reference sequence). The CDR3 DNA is TGTGCCAGCAGCCGAATCGGGACTAGCGGGAGTGGCAATGAGCAGTTCTTC. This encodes CASSRIGTSGSGNEQFF.

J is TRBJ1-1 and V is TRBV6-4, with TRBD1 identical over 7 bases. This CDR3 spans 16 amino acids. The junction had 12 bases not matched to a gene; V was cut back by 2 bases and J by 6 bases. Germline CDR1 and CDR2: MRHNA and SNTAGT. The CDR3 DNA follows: TGTGCCAGCAGTGACGCACCGGACAGGACGAGAGCTGAAGCTTTCTTT. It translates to CASSDAPDRTRAEAFF.

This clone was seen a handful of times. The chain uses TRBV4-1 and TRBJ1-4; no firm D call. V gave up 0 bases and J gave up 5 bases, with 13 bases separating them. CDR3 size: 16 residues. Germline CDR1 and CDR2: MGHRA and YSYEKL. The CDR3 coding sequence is TGCGCCAGCAGCCAAGAAATGACGGCCCTGAATGAAAAACTGTTTTTT. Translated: CASSQEMTALNEKLFF.

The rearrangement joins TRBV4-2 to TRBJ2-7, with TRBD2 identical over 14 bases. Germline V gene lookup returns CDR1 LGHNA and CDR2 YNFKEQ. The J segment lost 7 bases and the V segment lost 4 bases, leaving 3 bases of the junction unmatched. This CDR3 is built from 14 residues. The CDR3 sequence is CASSPGLAGVEQYF. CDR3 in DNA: TGTGCCAGCAGCCCGGGACTAGCGGGAGTGGAGCAGTACTTC.

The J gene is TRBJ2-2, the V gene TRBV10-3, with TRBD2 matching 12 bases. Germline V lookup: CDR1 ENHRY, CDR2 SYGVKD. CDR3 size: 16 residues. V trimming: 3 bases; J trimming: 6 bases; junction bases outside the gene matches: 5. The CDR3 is CAISDRLAGEAGELFF. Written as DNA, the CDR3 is TGTGCCATCAGTGACCGACTAGCGGGAGAAGCCGGGGAGCTGTTTTTT.

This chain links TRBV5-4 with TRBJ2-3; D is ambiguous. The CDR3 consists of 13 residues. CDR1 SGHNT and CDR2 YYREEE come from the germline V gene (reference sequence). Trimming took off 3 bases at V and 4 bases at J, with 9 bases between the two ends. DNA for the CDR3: TGTGCCAGCAGCTCCCGAGGCCCAGATACGCAGTATTTT. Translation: CASSSRGPDTQYF.

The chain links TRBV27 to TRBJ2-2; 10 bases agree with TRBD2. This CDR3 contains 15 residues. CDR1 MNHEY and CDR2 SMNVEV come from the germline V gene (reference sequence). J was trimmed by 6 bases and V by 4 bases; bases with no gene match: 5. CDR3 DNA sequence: TGTGCCAGCAGTTGGACTAGCGGCTTTTCCGGGGAGCTGTTTTTT. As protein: CASSWTSGFSGELFF.

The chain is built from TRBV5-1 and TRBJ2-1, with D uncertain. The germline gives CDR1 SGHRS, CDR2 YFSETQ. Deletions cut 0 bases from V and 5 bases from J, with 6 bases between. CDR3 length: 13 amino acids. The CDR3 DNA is TGCGCCAGCAGCTTGGGTAGGAACAATGAGCAGTTCTTC. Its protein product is CASSLGRNNEQFF.

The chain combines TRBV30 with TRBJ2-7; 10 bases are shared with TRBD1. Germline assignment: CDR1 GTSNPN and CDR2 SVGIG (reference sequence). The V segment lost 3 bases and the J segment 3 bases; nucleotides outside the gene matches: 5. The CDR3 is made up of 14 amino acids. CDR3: CAWSAGDRGYEQYF. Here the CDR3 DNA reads TGTGCCTGGAGCGCGGGGGACAGGGGCTACGAGCAGTACTTC. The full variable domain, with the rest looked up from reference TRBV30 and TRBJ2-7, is SQTIHQWPATLVQPVGSPLSLECTVEGTSNPNLYWYRQAAGRGLQLLFYSVGIGQISSEVPQNLSASRPQDRQFILSSKKLLLSDSGFYLCAWSAGDRGYEQYFGPGTRLTVT.

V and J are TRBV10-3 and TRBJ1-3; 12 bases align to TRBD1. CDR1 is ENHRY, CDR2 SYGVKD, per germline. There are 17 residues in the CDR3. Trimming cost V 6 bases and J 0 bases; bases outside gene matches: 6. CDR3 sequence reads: CAIRAGDRGPSGNTIYF. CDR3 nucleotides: TGTGCCATCAGGGCCGGGGACAGGGGGCCCTCTGGAAACACCATATATTTT.

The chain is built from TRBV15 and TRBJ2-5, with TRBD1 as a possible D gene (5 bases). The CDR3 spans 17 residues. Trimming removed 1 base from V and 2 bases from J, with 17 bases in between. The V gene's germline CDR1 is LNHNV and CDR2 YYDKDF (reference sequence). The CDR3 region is CATSRGQGSSDQETQYF. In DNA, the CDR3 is TGTGCCACCAGCAGAGGGCAGGGTAGCTCGGATCAAGAGACCCAGTACTTC.

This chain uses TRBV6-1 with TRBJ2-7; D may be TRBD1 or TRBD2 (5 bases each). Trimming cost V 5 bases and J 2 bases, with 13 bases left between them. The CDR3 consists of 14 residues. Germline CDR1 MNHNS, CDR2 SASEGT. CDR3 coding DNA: TGTGCCAGCAGTCGGGGCAGTTTCCCCTACGAGCAGTACTTC. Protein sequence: CASSRGSFPYEQYF.

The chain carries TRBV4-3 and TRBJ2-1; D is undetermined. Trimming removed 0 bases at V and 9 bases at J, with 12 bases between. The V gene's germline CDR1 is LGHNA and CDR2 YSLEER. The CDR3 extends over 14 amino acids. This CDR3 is CASSQDWQDPEQFF. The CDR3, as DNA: TGCGCCAGCAGCCAAGATTGGCAGGATCCTGAGCAGTTCTTC.

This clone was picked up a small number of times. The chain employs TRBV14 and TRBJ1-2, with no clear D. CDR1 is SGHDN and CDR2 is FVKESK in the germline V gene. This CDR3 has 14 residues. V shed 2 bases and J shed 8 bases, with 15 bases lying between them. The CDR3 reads CASSQIGSTDGYTF. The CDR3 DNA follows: TGTGCCAGCAGCCAAATCGGCTCTACAGACGGCTACACCTTC.

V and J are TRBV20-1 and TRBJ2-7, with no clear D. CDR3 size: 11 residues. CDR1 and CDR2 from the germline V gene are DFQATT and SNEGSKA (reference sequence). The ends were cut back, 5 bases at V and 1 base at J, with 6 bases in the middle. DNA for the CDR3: TGCAGTGCTGCGTTATCCTACGAGCAGTACTTC. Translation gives CSAALSYEQYF.

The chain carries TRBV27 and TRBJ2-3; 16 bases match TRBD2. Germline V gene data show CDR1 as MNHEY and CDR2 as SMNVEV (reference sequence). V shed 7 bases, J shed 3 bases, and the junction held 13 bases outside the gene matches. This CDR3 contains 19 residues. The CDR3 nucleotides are TGTGCCAGCACCAATCTACTGGGACTAGCGGGAGGGCCAACAGATACGCAGTATTTT. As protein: CASTNLLGLAGGPTDTQYF.

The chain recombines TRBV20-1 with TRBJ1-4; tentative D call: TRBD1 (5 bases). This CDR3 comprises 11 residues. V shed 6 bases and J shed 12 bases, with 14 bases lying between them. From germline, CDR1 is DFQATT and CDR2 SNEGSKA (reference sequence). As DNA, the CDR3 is TGCAGTGCAGAAGCTGACAGCCAACTGTTTTTT. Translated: CSAEADSQLFF.

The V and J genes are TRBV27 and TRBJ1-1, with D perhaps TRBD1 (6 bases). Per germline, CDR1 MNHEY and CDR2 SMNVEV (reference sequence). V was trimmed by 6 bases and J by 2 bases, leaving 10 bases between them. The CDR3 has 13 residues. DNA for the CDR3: TGTGCCAGCAGGCCAGGGGTAAACACTGAAGCTTTCTTT. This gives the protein CASRPGVNTEAFF.

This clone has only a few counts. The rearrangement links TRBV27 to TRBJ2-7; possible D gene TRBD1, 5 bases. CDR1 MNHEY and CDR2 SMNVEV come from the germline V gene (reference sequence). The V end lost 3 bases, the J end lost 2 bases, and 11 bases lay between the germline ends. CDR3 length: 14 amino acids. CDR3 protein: CASSFRDSPYEQYF. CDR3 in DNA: TGTGCCAGCAGTTTTCGTGACAGTCCCTACGAGCAGTACTTC.

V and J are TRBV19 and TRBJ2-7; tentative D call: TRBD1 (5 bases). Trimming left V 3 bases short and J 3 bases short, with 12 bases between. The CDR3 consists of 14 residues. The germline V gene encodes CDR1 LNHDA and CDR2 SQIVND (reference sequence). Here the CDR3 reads CASSIMLGHYEQYF. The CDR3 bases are TGTGCCAGTAGTATTATGCTCGGACACTACGAGCAGTACTTC.

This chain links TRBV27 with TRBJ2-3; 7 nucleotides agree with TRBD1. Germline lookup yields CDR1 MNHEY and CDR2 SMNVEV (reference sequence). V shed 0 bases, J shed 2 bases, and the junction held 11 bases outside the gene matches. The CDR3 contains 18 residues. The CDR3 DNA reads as TGTGCCAGCAGTTTATCGATCCGGGACAGAAAATTCACAGATACGCAGTATTTT. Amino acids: CASSLSIRDRKFTDTQYF.

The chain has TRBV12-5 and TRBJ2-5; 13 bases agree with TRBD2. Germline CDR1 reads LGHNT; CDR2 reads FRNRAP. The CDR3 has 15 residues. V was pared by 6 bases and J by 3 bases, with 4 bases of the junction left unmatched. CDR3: CASGIGLAGEETQYF. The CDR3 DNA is TGTGCTAGTGGAATAGGACTAGCGGGAGAAGAGACCCAGTACTTC.

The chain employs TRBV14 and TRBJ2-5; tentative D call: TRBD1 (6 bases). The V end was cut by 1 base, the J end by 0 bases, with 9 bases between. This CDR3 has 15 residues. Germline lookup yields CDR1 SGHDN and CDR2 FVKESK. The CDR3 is CASSQGQGYQETQYF. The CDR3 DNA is TGTGCCAGCAGCCAAGGTCAGGGGTACCAAGAGACCCAGTACTTC. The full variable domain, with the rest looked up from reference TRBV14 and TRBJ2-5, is EAGVTQFPSHSVIEKGQTVTLRCDPISGHDNLYWYRRVMGKEIKFLLHFVKESKQDESGMPNNRFLAERTGGTYSTLKVQPAELEDSGVYFCASSQGQGYQETQYFGPGTRLLVL.

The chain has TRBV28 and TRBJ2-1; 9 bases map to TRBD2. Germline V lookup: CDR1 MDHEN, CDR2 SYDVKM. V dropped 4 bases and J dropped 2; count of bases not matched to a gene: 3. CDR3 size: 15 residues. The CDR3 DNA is TGTGCCAGCAGTTATGGCGGGAGGGCCTACAATGAGCAGTTCTTC. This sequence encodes CASSYGGRAYNEQFF.

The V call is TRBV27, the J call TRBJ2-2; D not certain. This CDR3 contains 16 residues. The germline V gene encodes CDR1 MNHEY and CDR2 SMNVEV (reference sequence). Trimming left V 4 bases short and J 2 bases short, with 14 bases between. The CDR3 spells CASSSTLGVNTGELFF. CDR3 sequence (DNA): TGTGCCAGCAGTTCAACCCTTGGGGTTAACACCGGGGAGCTGTTTTTT.